The 14 T cell receptor beta chains below were found in one sample sequenced in a study of regulatory T cells in long-lasting Graves disease. The authors built TCR beta libraries using iRepertoire HTBI primers and Arm-PCR of CDR3 regions. Using its own MiXCR run on the multiplex PCR reads, TCRdb lists one record per CDR3 protein. There are over 500,000 distinct CDR3 sequences in the sample; around 15% occur only once, and approximately 12% lies in the top ten. Time point meaning: newly diagnosed GD, antithyroid drugs for less than 3 months. Making the TCR library involved RNA that had been extracted from PBMCs. A further study also used this sample, focusing on T cells in Graves' hyperthyroidism and ophthalmopathy.

Material: peripheral blood mononuclear cells (PBMCs), obtained at new diagnosis, from a patient treated with antithyroid drugs. All receptors derive from a man aged 18 to 30 with Graves disease.

This clonotype was seen only a few times. The rearrangement joins TRBV7-9 to TRBJ2-2, with 12 bases that match TRBD2. The CDR3 sequence is 15 residues long. V was clipped by 4 bases and J by 8 bases; unmatched bases: 5. Germline values: CDR1 SEHNR, CDR2 FQNEAQ (reference sequence). The CDR3 protein is CASSSPTSGSGELFF. CDR3 sequence (DNA): TGTGCCAGCAGCTCCCCGACTAGCGGGAGTGGGGAGCTGTTTTTT.

This clonotype has just a few counts. The chain has TRBV7-9 and TRBJ2-2; unclear D gene. The CDR3 totals 14 residues. V lost 5 bases and J lost 2, with 9 bases in between. Germline V lookup: CDR1 SEHNR, CDR2 FQNEAQ (reference sequence). As DNA, the CDR3 is TGTGCCAGCAGCGAGACCTATAACACCGGGGAGCTGTTTTTT. Residues: CASSETYNTGELFF.

This clonotype was counted many times. The chain is built from TRBV20-1 and TRBJ1-1, with D possibly TRBD1 on 5 matching bases. V was pared by 6 bases and J by 0 bases, with 11 bases between. In germline, CDR1 is DFQATT, CDR2 SNEGSKA (reference sequence). This CDR3 is built from 13 residues. CDR3 sequence reads: CSATGTLNTEAFF. DNA of the CDR3: TGCAGTGCCACCGGGACCCTGAACACTGAAGCTTTCTTT.

The sample holds a few counts of this clonotype. This chain connects TRBV30 to TRBJ1-2; D remains unclear. Per germline, CDR1 GTSNPN and CDR2 SVGIG (reference sequence). Trimming stripped 2 bases from V and 0 bases from J, with 10 bases between. The CDR3 runs 14 residues. The CDR3 bases are TGTGCCTGGAGTCGGGCCGCCTCTAACTATGGCTACACCTTC. It translates to CAWSRAASNYGYTF.

There are a few counts of this clonotype. A read error may explain this, as a much larger clone is one base away. The conserved phenylalanine or tryptophan normally closing the CDR3 is absent here, so this likely arose from a read error. The V gene is TRBV11-2, the J gene TRBJ1-1; D perhaps matches TRBD1 (6 bases). CDR1 is SGHAT and CDR2 is FQNNGV in the germline V gene. V lost 3 bases and J lost 5, with 13 bases in between. This CDR3 contains 14 residues. In nucleotides, the CDR3 is TGTGCCAGCAGCTTGCAGGGGCCTGGAACTGAAGCTTTCCTT. It codes for CASSLQGPGTEAFL.

V is TRBV7-9 and J is TRBJ2-7; the D call may be TRBD1 or TRBD2 (6 bases each). CDR3 length: 17 amino acids. Germline V gene sequence: CDR1 SEHNR, CDR2 FQNEAQ (reference sequence). V dropped 1 base and J dropped 0 bases, with 16 bases sitting between them. The chain's CDR3 is CASSLEGGPYYSYEQYF. CDR3 nucleotides: TGTGCCAGCAGCTTAGAGGGGGGCCCGTATTACTCCTACGAGCAGTACTTC.

This chain connects TRBV7-6 to TRBJ2-1, with 8 bases that match TRBD1. In germline, CDR1 is SGHVS, CDR2 FNYEAQ. The ends lost 1 base at V and 5 bases at J; junction bases unmatched: 4. The CDR3 is 15 residues long. The CDR3 here is CASSLGGQEHNEQFF. As DNA, the CDR3 is TGTGCCAGCAGCTTAGGGGGACAGGAACACAATGAGCAGTTCTTC.

This clonotype appeared many times. The CDR3 bases are TGTGCCAGCAGCCCACACAGGGGAGGAGAGACCCAGTACTTC. This translates into CASSPHRGGETQYF. The chain has TRBV7-9 and TRBJ2-5; possible D gene TRBD1, 7 bases. The CDR3 covers 14 residues. Germline V lookup: CDR1 SEHNR, CDR2 FQNEAQ (reference sequence). Trimming stripped 5 bases from V and 4 bases from J, with 14 bases between.

This sequence joins TRBV3-1 and TRBJ2-5; 10 bases agree with TRBD2. J gave up 4 bases and V 6 bases, and 11 bases lay outside the gene matches. The germline gives CDR1 LGHDT, CDR2 YNNKEL (reference sequence). This CDR3 contains 16 residues. In nucleotides, the CDR3 is TGTGCCAGCAGACCTAGCGGGAGAATGATTAGAGAGACCCAGTACTTC. This encodes CASRPSGRMIRETQYF.

The genes are TRBV9 and TRBJ2-7; D might be TRBD1 (6 bases). The CDR3 runs 16 residues. The germline V gene has CDR1 SGDLS and CDR2 YYNGEE. V was pared by 4 bases and J by 2 bases, with 19 bases between. The CDR3 loop is CASSPWVGQSTYEQYF. The CDR3 region has the DNA TGTGCCAGCAGCCCCTGGGTAGGACAGAGTACCTACGAGCAGTACTTC.

This clonotype has a handful of counts. The CDR3 is CASSEYTREQYF. The CDR3 coding sequence is TGTGCCAGCAGTGAATATACTAGAGAGCAGTACTTC. The J gene is TRBJ2-7, the V gene TRBV25-1; tentative D call: TRBD2 (5 bases). The CDR3 totals 12 residues. Looked up from germline, CDR1 is MGHDK and CDR2 is SYGVNS. Trimming removed 0 bases at V and 7 bases at J, with 7 bases between.

This clonotype was detected only a few times. V usage is TRBV19 and J usage is TRBJ1-4; D remains ambiguous. Per the germline V gene, CDR1 is LNHDA and CDR2 is SQIVND (reference sequence). The germline V and J ends were trimmed by 3 bases and 7 bases, with 12 bases remaining between them. The CDR3 loop spans 14 amino acids. The CDR3 here is CASSISQAGEKLFF. CDR3 DNA: TGTGCCAGTAGTATCAGCCAGGCCGGTGAAAAACTGTTTTTT.

The CDR3 here is CAISSGANVLTF. The CDR3 coding sequence is TGTGCCATCAGTTCTGGGGCCAACGTCCTGACTTTC. The chain is built from TRBV10-3 and TRBJ2-6; the D is unclear. Per germline, CDR1 ENHRY and CDR2 SYGVKD. V was cut by 5 bases and J by 1 base, with 0 bases left in between. The CDR3 runs to 12 residues.

In this sample, this clonotype turned up many times. The CDR3 nucleotides are TGTGCCAGCAGTCGAGCGGGATTTGGTGATACGCAGTATTTT. Encoded protein: CASSRAGFGDTQYF. The rearrangement uses TRBV7-3 and TRBJ2-3; TRBD2 matches 7 bases. The V gene end was trimmed by 6 bases and the J gene end by 6 bases; junction bases not matched to a gene: 9. CDR1 is SGHTA, CDR2 FQGTGA, per germline. The CDR3 covers 14 residues.